This TCR beta chain was observed in a study of blood T cell repertoires in COVID-19. For the study at large: Whether acute or convalescent, the COVID-19 samples came from the United States, Italy and Spain.

The table came from immunoSEQ multiplex PCR; TCRdb's copy has only in-frame clones and leaves some out. This table has approximately 210,000 clones, 75% to 90% appearing once. CDR1 and CDR2 from the germline V gene are SQVTM and ANQGSEA. The CDR3 covers 11 residues. The V gene lost 6 bases and the J gene lost 6 bases, with 9 bases spanning the gap. The sample consisted of peripheral blood. The receptor was isolated from a woman in her 70s with active or convalescent COVID-19. The chain is built from TRBV29-1 and TRBJ2-1, with D unresolved. DNA of the CDR3: TGCAGCGTCCTACCCCCCAATGAGCAGTTCTTC. Amino acids: CSVLPPNEQFF.